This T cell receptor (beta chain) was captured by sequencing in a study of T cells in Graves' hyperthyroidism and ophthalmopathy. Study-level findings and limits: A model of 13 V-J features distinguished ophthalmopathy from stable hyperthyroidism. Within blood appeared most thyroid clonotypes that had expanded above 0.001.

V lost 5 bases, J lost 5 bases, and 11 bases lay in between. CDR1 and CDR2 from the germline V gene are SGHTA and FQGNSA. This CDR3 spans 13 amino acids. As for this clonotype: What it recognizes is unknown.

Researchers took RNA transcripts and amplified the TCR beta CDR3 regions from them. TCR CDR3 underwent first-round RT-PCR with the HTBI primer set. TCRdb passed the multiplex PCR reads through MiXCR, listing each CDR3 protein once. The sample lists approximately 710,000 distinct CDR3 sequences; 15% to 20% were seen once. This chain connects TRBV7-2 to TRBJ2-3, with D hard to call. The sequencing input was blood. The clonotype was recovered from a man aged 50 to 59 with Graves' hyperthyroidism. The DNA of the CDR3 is TGTGCCAGCAGCGTGTGGTCAATAGATACGCAGTATTTT. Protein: CASSVWSIDTQYF.